The 26 T cell receptor beta chains presented below share a single source sample, sequenced in a study of regulatory T cells in long-lasting Graves disease. The TCR beta library used iRepertoire HTBI primers with Arm-PCR amplification of CDR3. MiXCR, applied by TCRdb to the multiplex PCR reads, yields one record per CDR3 protein. The table has 200,000 to 300,000 distinct CDR3 sequences, just over 20% seen once. The time point: newly diagnosed GD, antithyroid drugs for less than 3 months. Generation of the TCR library employed RNA extracted from PBMCs. This specimen consisted of peripheral blood mononuclear cells (PBMCs), obtained at new diagnosis, from a patient treated with antithyroid drugs. The source of these receptors is a female donor with Graves disease.

This clonotype has at least ten counts. J is TRBJ2-5 and V is TRBV11-2, with TRBD2 identical over 7 bases. After removal of 6 bases from V and 4 bases from J, the junction contained 11 bases not matched to a gene. There are 15 residues in the CDR3. Germline CDR1 and CDR2: SGHAT and FQNNGV. CDR3 bases: TGTGCCAGCAGTCCACTAGCGTTCGGGGGAGAGACCCAGTACTTC. This gives the protein CASSPLAFGGETQYF.

This clonotype was detected only a few times. V and J are TRBV6-1 and TRBJ2-6; tentative D call: TRBD2 (5 bases). CDR3 size: 15 residues. V gave up 6 bases and J gave up 2 bases, with 11 bases separating them. Germline CDR1 is MNHNS and CDR2 is SASEGT. The CDR3 spells CASRREAPGANVLTF. CDR3 in DNA: TGTGCCAGCAGGAGGGAAGCCCCTGGGGCCAACGTCCTGACTTTC.

The chain employs TRBV4-2 and TRBJ1-2; a weak D match, TRBD1 (6 bases). With 8 bases removed from V and 5 bases from J, the gap between germline ends came to 12 bases. The CDR3 is 12 residues long. Germline V gene data show CDR1 as LGHNA and CDR2 as YNFKEQ. The CDR3 region is CASGDRSYGYTF. In nucleotides, the CDR3 is TGTGCCAGCGGTGACAGGTCTTATGGCTACACCTTC.

The chain links TRBV7-2 to TRBJ1-4; D ambiguous. V was trimmed by 1 base and J by 6 bases, leaving 9 bases between them. In germline, CDR1 is SGHTA, CDR2 FQGNSA. CDR3 length equals 14 residues. This CDR3 is CASSLVVGDEKLFF. The CDR3 DNA is TGTGCCAGCAGCTTAGTAGTGGGCGATGAAAAACTGTTTTTT.

This clonotype was recorded many times. This rearrangement joins TRBV28 to TRBJ2-7; 7 bases align to TRBD1. Unmatched junction bases numbered 10, after V lost 3 bases and J lost 2 bases. CDR3 length: 16 amino acids. Germline CDR1 is MDHEN and CDR2 is SYDVKM. CDR3 residues: CASSFPNRGGTYEQYF. Here the CDR3 DNA reads TGTGCCAGCAGTTTCCCCAACAGGGGCGGAACCTACGAGCAGTACTTC.

The CDR3 is CASTRTAFNEKLFF. CDR3 nucleotide sequence: TGTGCCAGCACCAGGACAGCTTTTAATGAAAAACTGTTTTTT. The rearrangement links TRBV12-3 or TRBV12-4 to TRBJ1-4; a possible D gene is TRBD1 (6 bases). CDR3 size: 14 residues. V dropped 7 bases and J dropped 4 bases, with 13 bases sitting between them.

The rearrangement joins TRBV9 to TRBJ2-7, with 8 nucleotides matching TRBD1. The CDR3 is 14 amino acids. CDR1 is SGDLS, CDR2 YYNGEE, per germline. Trimming took 3 bases from V and 0 from J; bases not matched to a gene: 2. The CDR3 sequence is CASSGTGISYEQYF. The CDR3 bases are TGTGCCAGCAGCGGGACAGGGATCTCCTACGAGCAGTACTTC.

This chain joins TRBV11-2 and TRBJ2-7; D might be TRBD2 (5 bases). CDR1 and CDR2 from the germline V gene are SGHAT and FQNNGV. With 3 bases removed from V and 4 bases from J, the gap between germline ends came to 10 bases. The CDR3 runs 13 residues. The CDR3 sequence is CASSLDFGYEQYF. The CDR3 DNA reads as TGTGCCAGCAGCTTGGACTTTGGGTACGAGCAGTACTTC.

This chain uses TRBV28 with TRBJ1-2; D ambiguous. Germline V gene data show CDR1 as MDHEN and CDR2 as SYDVKM. The CDR3 loop spans 12 amino acids. Trimming left V 4 bases short and J 7 bases short, with 10 bases between. CDR3 DNA sequence: TGTGCCAGCAGTTACCCAGCCGGTGGCTACACCTTC. Translated: CASSYPAGGYTF.

This clonotype has ten or more counts. In nucleotides, the CDR3 is TGTGCCAGCAGTCTCACTACAGGGTCCAAAAACATTCAGTACTTC. Its protein product is CASSLTTGSKNIQYF. V is TRBV12-3 or TRBV12-4 and J is TRBJ2-4, with a tentative D call TRBD1 (6 bases). The V gene lost 5 bases and the J gene lost 2 bases, with 13 bases spanning the gap. This CDR3 has 15 amino acids.

Ten or more counts support this clonotype. This CDR3 is CAITDGSIEQYF. The CDR3 coding sequence is TGTGCCATTACGGACGGGAGTATCGAGCAGTACTTC. The chain recombines TRBV10-3 with TRBJ2-7, with D perhaps TRBD2 (6 bases). The CDR3 is 12 amino acids. The germline gives CDR1 ENHRY, CDR2 SYGVKD. V lost 9 bases and J lost 6, with 15 bases in between.

This clonotype has ten or more counts. This chain links TRBV10-3 with TRBJ1-6, with D possibly matching TRBD1 (5 bases). V was clipped by 7 bases and J by 7 bases, with 11 bases between them. The CDR3 covers 13 residues. In germline, CDR1 is ENHRY, CDR2 SYGVKD. CDR3 DNA sequence: TGTGCCATCACCGACAGTAGCAATTCACCCCTCCACTTT. This gives the protein CAITDSSNSPLHF.

This chain links TRBV9 with TRBJ2-7, with unresolved D. V was trimmed by 4 bases and J by 6 bases, leaving 20 bases between them. The CDR3 spans 15 residues. The V gene's germline CDR1 is SGDLS and CDR2 YYNGEE. DNA for the CDR3: TGTGCCAGCAGCCCCAGACTCCAACCAGCCGCCGAGCAGTACTTC. Translating it yields CASSPRLQPAAEQYF.

In this sample, this clonotype turned up many times. V and J are TRBV28 and TRBJ2-3; weak D call: TRBD2 (6 bases). The CDR3 has 16 amino acids. Germline loops: CDR1 MDHEN, CDR2 SYDVKM. V was shortened by 7 bases and J by 5 bases, with 22 bases between the two germline ends. CDR3 coding DNA: TGTGCCAGCACAACCCCGGGGGACTCCTGGGGAGATACGCAGTATTTT. Protein product: CASTTPGDSWGDTQYF.

Many counts were recorded for this clonotype. V usage is TRBV5-1 and J usage is TRBJ2-7; 14 bases are a match to TRBD2. The germline gives CDR1 SGHRS, CDR2 YFSETQ. The ends lost 5 bases at V and 10 bases at J; junction bases unmatched: 11. The CDR3 extends over 15 amino acids. The CDR3 sequence: CASRRGLAGASGQYF. As DNA, the CDR3 is TGCGCCAGCAGACGGGGACTAGCGGGAGCCAGCGGACAGTACTTC.

Concerning this clonotype: Just one base apart from a much larger clone, this may be a read error. This chain links TRBV4-3 with TRBJ2-1; D tentatively reads TRBD1 or TRBD2 (5 bases each). Germline assignment: CDR1 LGHNA and CDR2 YSLEER. The CDR3 has 15 residues. The ends were cut back, 4 bases at V and 3 bases at J, with 13 bases in the middle. The CDR3 region has the DNA TGCGCCAGCAGCCTAGATGGGACGGTCTACAATGAGCAGTTCTTC. Residues: CASSLDGTVYNEQFF.

Only a few counts were recorded for this clonotype. A single base separates this from a much larger clone, so it may be a read error. The V gene is TRBV7-9, the J gene TRBJ2-1; a weak D match, TRBD1 (5 bases). Looked up from germline, CDR1 is SEHNR and CDR2 is FQNEAQ (reference sequence). Trimming removed 4 bases at V and 10 bases at J, with 11 bases between. This CDR3 is 12 amino acids long. CDR3 loop: CASSSGILEQFF. In DNA form, the CDR3 reads TGTGCCAGCAGCTCAGGGATATTGGAGCAGTTCTTC.

The chain has TRBV5-1 and TRBJ2-5; 8 bases line up with TRBD2. CDR1 SGHRS and CDR2 YFSETQ come from the germline V gene. With V trimmed by 3 bases and J by 1 base, 5 bases remained unmatched. The CDR3 totals 15 residues. The CDR3 sequence: CASSSTGGGQETQYF. The CDR3 region has the DNA TGCGCCAGCAGCTCCACCGGGGGGGGCCAAGAGACCCAGTACTTC.

This clonotype was seen many times. The chain carries TRBV5-1 and TRBJ2-7; 8 nucleotides align to TRBD1. The CDR3 runs 14 residues. Per the germline V gene, CDR1 is SGHRS and CDR2 is YFSETQ. The V segment lost 3 bases and the J segment 3 bases; nucleotides outside the gene matches: 5. The CDR3: CASSSDRAVYEQYF. As DNA, the CDR3 is TGCGCCAGCAGCTCGGACAGGGCGGTCTACGAGCAGTACTTC.

This clonotype has ten or more counts. This sequence joins TRBV20-1 and TRBJ1-5; D unresolved. There are 13 residues in the CDR3. V was cut by 3 bases and J by 0 bases, with 6 bases left in between. Germline V gene sequence: CDR1 DFQATT, CDR2 SNEGSKA (reference sequence). This CDR3 reads CSARGNSNQPQHF. CDR3 sequence (DNA): TGCAGTGCTAGGGGGAATAGCAATCAGCCCCAGCATTTT.

CDR3 protein: CASSTSTGGTGTGLWEQYF. CDR3 DNA: TGTGCCAGCAGTACCTCCACGGGGGGGACCGGGACAGGTCTTTGGGAGCAGTACTTC. This rearrangement joins TRBV6-2 or TRBV6-3 to TRBJ2-7; perhaps D is TRBD1 or TRBD2 (8 bases each). CDR1 is MNHEY, CDR2 SVGEGT, per germline. V lost 5 bases to trimming and J lost 7 bases, with 33 bases between them. The CDR3 has 19 amino acids.

The chain combines TRBV4-1 with TRBJ2-1; 8 nucleotides match TRBD2. This CDR3 is built from 16 residues. Germline values: CDR1 MGHRA, CDR2 YSYEKL. V lost 4 bases to trimming and J lost 9 bases; unmatched junction nucleotides: 14. As DNA, the CDR3 is TGCGCCAGCAGCCGCGGGGTCCGGGGGGGGAAGGGTGAGCAGTTCTTC. The encoded protein is CASSRGVRGGKGEQFF.

The sample holds a few counts of this clonotype. The chain employs TRBV6-4 and TRBJ2-1, with D tentatively TRBD2 (7 bases). The CDR3 spans 17 residues. Trimming pared 0 bases from V and 4 bases from J, leaving 16 bases between. CDR1 and CDR2 from the germline V gene are MRHNA and SNTAGT. The chain's CDR3 is CASSDSTRRGGYNEQFF. CDR3 DNA sequence: TGTGCCAGCAGTGACTCGACTCGGAGGGGGGGGTACAATGAGCAGTTCTTC.

As to this clonotype: A far larger clone is one nucleotide away, so this likely arose from a read error. This rearrangement joins TRBV7-8 to TRBJ2-3, with a weak D call TRBD1 (6 bases). The J call may be incorrect, as the DNA end agrees better with TRBJ2-1. Germline values: CDR1 SGHVS, CDR2 FQNEAQ. This CDR3 is 14 amino acids long. The CDR3 nucleotides read TGTGCCAGCAGCCCGTCGGACAGAAACAATGGGCAGTTCTTC. This sequence encodes CASSPSDRNNGQFF.

In its sample, this clonotype was seen many times. The chain recombines TRBV7-6 with TRBJ2-5, with D unresolved. Germline CDR1 and CDR2: SGHVS and FNYEAQ. CDR3 length equals 11 residues. Trimming removed 4 bases from V and 5 bases from J, with 5 bases in between. The CDR3 here is CASSSRETQYF. CDR3 nucleotide sequence: TGTGCCAGCAGCTCCCGGGAGACCCAGTACTTC.

V gene TRBV7-3 combines with J gene TRBJ2-2, with D possibly matching TRBD2 (7 bases). The germline V gene encodes CDR1 SGHTA and CDR2 FQGTGA. V lost 2 bases and J 7 bases, leaving 14 bases between the germline ends. The CDR3 covers 15 residues. CDR3 residues: CASSLAWGGLGELFF. The CDR3 nucleotides are TGTGCCAGCAGCTTAGCGTGGGGGGGCCTCGGGGAGCTGTTTTTT.